Sequencing of this T cell receptor (beta chain) was carried out in a study of blood T cell repertoires in COVID-19. About the research overall: Donors in the United States, Italy and Spain gave samples during acute or convalescent COVID-19. From T cells, B-cell-depleted T cells, or PBMCs came the material, which was cDNA or gDNA.

The CDR3 consists of 15 residues. The V gene end was trimmed by 7 bases and the J gene end by 2 bases; junction bases not matched to a gene: 9. The germline V gene encodes CDR1 LNHDA and CDR2 SQIVND (reference sequence). Under the authors' procedure: Reference gene primer amplification in the assay estimated nucleated cell counts. Some clones are missing from TCRdb's copy, which holds only in-frame ones; the method was immunoSEQ multiplex PCR. V, J and clone size were drawn from that table, and D and trimming were deduced from the DNA. The data contain about 230,000 clones, 80% to 90% of them singletons. This clone has more than one count but fewer than ten.

The origin of this receptor is a woman of 80 years or more with active or convalescent COVID-19. V gene TRBV19 combines with J gene TRBJ2-7, with 9 bases matching TRBD2. Sequencing was done on a sample of peripheral blood. The CDR3 sequence: CASTPQAGGAYEQYF. CDR3 coding DNA: TGTGCCAGTACCCCACAAGCGGGGGGAGCCTACGAGCAGTACTTC.